The T cell receptor beta chain described here comes from a study of shared clonotypes between healthy human individuals. Concerning this clone itself: As yet, its antigen is unknown.

Naive CD8 populations comprised CD45RO-negative cells positively selected for CCR7, excluding terminally differentiated effector memory CD45RA+ cells. The germline V gene encodes CDR1 GTSNPN and CDR2 SVGIG (reference sequence). This CDR3 comprises 11 residues. V lost 8 bases to trimming and J lost 4 bases, with 8 bases between them. Sequencing used immunoSEQ multiplex PCR; TCRdb keeps in-frame clones, though not all of them. Of about 2,100,000 clones listed, 90% to 95% are singletons. Study results and limitations: Researchers found naive subsets generally carried larger estimated richness than memory subsets. About 5% of naive CD4 clonotypes were shared across several donors. Among non-shared clonotypes, generation probabilities were lower than among those shared by all four donors.

V gene TRBV30 combines with J gene TRBJ2-2; D uncertain. This clonotype originated in a man younger than 35 in good health. Some clones in this sample may be carry-over from other donors' samples. The specimen sequenced was naive CD8+ T cells from PBMCs. CDR3 nucleotides: TGTGCCACCCCGGTCACCGGGGAGCTGTTTTTT. Its protein product is CATPVTGELFF.